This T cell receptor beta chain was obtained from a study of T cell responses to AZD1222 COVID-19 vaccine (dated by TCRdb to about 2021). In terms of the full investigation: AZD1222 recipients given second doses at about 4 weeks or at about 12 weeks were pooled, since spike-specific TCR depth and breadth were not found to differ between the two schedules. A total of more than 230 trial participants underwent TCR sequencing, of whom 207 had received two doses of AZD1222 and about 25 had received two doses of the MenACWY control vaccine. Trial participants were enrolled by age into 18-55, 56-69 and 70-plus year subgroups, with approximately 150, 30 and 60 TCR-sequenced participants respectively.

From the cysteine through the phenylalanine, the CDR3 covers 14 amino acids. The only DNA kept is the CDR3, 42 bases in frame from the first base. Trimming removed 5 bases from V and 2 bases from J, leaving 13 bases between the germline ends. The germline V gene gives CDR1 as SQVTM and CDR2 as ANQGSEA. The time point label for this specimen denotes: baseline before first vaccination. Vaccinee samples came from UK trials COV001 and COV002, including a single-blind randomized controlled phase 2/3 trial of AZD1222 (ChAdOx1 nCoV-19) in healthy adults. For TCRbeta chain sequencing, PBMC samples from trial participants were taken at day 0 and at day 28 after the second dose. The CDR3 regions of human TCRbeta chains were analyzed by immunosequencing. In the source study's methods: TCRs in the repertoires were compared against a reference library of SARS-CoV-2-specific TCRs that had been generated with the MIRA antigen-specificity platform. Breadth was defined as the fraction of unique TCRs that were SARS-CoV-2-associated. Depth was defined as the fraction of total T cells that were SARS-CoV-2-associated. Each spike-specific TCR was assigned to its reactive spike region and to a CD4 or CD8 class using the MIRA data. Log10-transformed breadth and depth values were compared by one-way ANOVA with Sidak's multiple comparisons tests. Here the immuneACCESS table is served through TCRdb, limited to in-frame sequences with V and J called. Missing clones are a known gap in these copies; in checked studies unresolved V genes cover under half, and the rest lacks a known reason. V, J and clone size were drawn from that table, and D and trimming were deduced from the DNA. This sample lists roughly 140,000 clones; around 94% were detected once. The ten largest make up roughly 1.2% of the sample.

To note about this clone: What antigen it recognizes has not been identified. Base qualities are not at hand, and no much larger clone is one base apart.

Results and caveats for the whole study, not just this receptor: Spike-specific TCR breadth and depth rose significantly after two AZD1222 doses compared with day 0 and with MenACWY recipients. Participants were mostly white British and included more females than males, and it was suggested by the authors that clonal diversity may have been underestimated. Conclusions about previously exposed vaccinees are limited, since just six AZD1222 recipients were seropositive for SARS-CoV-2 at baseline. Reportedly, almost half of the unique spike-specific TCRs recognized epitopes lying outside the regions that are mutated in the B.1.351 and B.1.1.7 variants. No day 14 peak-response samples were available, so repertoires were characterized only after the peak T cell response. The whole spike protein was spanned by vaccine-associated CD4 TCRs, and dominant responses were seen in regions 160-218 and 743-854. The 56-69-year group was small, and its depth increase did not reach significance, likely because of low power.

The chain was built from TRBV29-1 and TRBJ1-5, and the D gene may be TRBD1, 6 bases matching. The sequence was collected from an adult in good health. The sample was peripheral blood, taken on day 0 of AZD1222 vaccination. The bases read TGCAGCGTTATATTAGGGGGAGGCAATCAGCCCCAGCATTTT. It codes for CSVILGGGNQPQHF.